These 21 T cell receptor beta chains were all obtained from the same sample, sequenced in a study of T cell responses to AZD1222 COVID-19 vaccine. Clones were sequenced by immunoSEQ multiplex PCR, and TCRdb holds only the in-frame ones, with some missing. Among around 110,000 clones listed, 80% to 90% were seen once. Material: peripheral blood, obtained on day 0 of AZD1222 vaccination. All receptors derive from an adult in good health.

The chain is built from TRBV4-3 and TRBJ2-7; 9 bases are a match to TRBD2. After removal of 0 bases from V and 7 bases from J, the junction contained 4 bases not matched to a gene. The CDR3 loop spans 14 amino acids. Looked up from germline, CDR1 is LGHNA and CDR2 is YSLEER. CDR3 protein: CASSQDRAGGEQYF. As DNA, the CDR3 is TGCGCCAGCAGCCAAGATCGGGCGGGAGGGGAGCAGTACTTC.

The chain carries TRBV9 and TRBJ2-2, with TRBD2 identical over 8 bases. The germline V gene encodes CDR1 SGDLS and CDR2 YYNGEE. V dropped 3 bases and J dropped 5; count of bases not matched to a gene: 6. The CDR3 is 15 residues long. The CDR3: CASSAGTRVTGELFF. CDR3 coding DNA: TGTGCCAGCAGCGCCGGGACTAGAGTAACCGGGGAGCTGTTTTTT. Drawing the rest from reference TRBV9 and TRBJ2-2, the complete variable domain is DSGVTQTPKHLITATGQRVTLRCSPRSGDLSVYWYQQSLDQGLQFLIQYYNGEERAKGNILERFSAQQFPDLHSELNLSSLELGDSALYFCASSAGTRVTGELFFGEGSRLTVL.

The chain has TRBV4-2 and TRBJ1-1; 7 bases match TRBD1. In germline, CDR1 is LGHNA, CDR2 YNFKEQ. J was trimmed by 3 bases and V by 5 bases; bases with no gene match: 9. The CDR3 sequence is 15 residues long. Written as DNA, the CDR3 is TGTGCCAGCAGCACCCGACAGGGAGGCGACACTGAAGCTTTCTTT. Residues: CASSTRQGGDTEAFF.

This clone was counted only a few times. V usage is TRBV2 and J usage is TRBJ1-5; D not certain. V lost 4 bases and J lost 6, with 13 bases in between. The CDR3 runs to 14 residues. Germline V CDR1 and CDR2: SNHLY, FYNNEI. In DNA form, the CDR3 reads TGTGCCAGCAGTGCGGGGATTGGCGGTCAGCCCCAGCATTTT. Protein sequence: CASSAGIGGQPQHF.

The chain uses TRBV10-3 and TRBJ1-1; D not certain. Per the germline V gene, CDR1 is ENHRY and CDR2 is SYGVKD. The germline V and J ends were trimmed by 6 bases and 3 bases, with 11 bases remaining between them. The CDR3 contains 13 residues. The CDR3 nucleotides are TGTGCCATCAGACCCCGGGAGGACACTGAAGCTTTCTTT. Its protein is CAIRPREDTEAFF.

The CDR3 nucleotides are TGCGCCAGCAGTGCCGGGAGGGGGGGCACAGATACGCAGTATTTT. Amino acid sequence: CASSAGRGGTDTQYF. V is TRBV10-1 and J is TRBJ2-3, with TRBD2 matching over 8 bases. Germline trimming cut 4 bases from V and 1 base from J; bases unmatched to any gene: 4. The CDR3 length is 15 residues. CDR1 is WNHNN and CDR2 is SYGVQD in the germline V gene (reference sequence).

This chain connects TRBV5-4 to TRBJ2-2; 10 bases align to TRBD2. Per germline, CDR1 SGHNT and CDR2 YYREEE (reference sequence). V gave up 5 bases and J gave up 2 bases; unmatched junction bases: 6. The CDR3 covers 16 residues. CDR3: CASSSSGGSNTGELFF. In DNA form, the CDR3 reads TGTGCCAGCAGTTCTAGCGGGGGAAGTAACACCGGGGAGCTGTTTTTT.

CDR3 bases: TGTGCCAGCAGCGTTTCGTCAGACTCCTACGAGCAGTACTTC. It is translated as CASSVSSDSYEQYF. This chain uses TRBV9 with TRBJ2-7, with D unresolved. Trimming removed 2 bases at V and 0 bases at J, with 9 bases between. In germline, CDR1 is SGDLS, CDR2 YYNGEE. The CDR3 has 14 amino acids.

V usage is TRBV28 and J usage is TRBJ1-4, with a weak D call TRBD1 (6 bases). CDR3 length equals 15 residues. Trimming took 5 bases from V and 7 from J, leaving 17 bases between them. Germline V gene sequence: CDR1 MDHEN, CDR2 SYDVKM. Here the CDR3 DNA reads TGTGCCAGCAGTCTCACACTAGGACAGAGTGAAAAACTGTTTTTT. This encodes CASSLTLGQSEKLFF. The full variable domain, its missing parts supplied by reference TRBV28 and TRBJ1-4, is DVKVTQSSRYLVKRTGEKVFLECVQDMDHENMFWYRQDPGLGLRLIYFSYDVKMKEKGDIPEGYSVSREKKERFSLILESASTNQTSMYLCASSLTLGQSEKLFFGSGTQLSVL.

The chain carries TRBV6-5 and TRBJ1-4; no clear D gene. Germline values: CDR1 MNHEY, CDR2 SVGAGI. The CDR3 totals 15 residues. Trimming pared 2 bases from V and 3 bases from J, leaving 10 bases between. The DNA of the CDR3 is TGTGCCAGCAGTTACCCGGGCAGCTCTAATGAAAAACTGTTTTTT. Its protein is CASSYPGSSNEKLFF.

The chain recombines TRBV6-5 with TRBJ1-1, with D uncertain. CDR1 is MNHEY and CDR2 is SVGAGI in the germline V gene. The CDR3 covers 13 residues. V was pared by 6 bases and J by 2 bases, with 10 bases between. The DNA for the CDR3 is TGTGCCAGCAGCGACACCCGAAACACTGAAGCTTTCTTT. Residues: CASSDTRNTEAFF.

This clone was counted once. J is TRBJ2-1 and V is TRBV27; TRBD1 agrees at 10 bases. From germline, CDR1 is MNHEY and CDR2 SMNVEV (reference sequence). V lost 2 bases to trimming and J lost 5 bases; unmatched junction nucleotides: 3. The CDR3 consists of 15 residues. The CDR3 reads CASSLGQGVNNEQFF. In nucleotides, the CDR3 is TGTGCCAGCAGTTTAGGACAGGGGGTTAACAATGAGCAGTTCTTC.

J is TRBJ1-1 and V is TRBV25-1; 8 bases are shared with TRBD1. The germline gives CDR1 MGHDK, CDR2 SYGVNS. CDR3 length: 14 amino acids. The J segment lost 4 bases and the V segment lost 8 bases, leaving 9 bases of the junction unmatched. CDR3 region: CASSPTGVLTEAFF. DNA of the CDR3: TGTGCCAGCTCACCGACAGGGGTGCTCACTGAAGCTTTCTTT. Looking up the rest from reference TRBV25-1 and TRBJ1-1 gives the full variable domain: EADIYQTPRYLVIGTGKKITLECSQTMGHDKMYWYQQDPGMELHLIHYSYGVNSTEKGDLSSESTVSRIRTEHFPLTLESARPSHTSQYLCASSPTGVLTEAFFGQGTRLTVV.

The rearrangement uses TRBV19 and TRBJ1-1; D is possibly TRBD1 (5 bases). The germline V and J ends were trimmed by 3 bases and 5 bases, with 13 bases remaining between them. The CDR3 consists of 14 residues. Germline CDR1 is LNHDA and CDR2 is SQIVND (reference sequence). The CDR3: CASSIKGWSTEAFF. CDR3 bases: TGTGCCAGTAGTATTAAGGGGTGGAGTACTGAAGCTTTCTTT.

The CDR3 protein is CASSAGGNTEAFF. DNA for the CDR3: TGTGCCAGCAGCGCGGGGGGGAACACTGAAGCTTTCTTT. This chain uses TRBV7-9 with TRBJ1-1, with TRBD1 as a possible D gene (5 bases). This CDR3 spans 13 amino acids. Looked up from germline, CDR1 is SEHNR and CDR2 is FQNEAQ (reference sequence). The ends were cut back, 5 bases at V and 1 base at J, with 8 bases in the middle.

This CDR3 is CASSKALFGTSYNEQFF. CDR3 sequence (DNA): TGTGCCAGCAGCAAAGCGCTTTTTGGGACTAGCTACAATGAGCAGTTCTTC. The chain couples TRBV21-1 to TRBJ2-1; the listed D gene, TRBD2, was not tested against the DNA. TRBV21-1 is described as a pseudogene. This CDR3 spans 17 amino acids.

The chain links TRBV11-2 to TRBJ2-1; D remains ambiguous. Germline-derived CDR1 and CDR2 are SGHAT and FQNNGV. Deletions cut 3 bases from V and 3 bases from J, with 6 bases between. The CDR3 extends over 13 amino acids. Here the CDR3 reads CASSLASYNEQFF. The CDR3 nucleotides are TGTGCCAGCAGCTTGGCCAGCTACAATGAGCAGTTCTTC.

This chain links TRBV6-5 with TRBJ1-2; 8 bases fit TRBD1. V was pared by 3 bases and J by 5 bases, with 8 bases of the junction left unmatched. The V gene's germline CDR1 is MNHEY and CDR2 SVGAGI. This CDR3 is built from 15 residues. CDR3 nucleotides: TGTGCCAGCAGTTATGAACGGACAGGGCTTTATGGCTACACCTTC. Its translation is CASSYERTGLYGYTF.

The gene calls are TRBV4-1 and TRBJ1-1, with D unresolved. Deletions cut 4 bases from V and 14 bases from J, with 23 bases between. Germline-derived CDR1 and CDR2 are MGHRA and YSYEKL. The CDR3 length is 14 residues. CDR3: CASSPQETVPVGFF. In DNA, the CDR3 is TGCGCCAGCAGCCCACAAGAGACCGTGCCTGTAGGATTCTTT.

The DNA for the CDR3 is TGCGCCAGCAGCTTGACTCTAGCGGGGGGGTTGTTGGGTGAGCAGTTCTTC. It specifies CASSLTLAGGLLGEQFF. The J gene is TRBJ2-1, the V gene TRBV5-1, with 12 nucleotides matching TRBD2. Germline V gene sequence: CDR1 SGHRS, CDR2 YFSETQ. The CDR3 is made up of 17 amino acids. The V and J ends lost 1 base and 9 bases, in that order; junction bases with no gene match: 11.

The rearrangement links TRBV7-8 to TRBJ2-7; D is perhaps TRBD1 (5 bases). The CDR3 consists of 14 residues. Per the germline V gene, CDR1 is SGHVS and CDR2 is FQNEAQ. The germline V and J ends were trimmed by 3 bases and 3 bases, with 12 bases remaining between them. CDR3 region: CASSFRDSNYEQYF. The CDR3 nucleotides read TGTGCCAGCAGCTTTCGCGACAGCAACTACGAGCAGTACTTC.